This TCR beta chain comes out of a study of T cells in Graves' hyperthyroidism and ophthalmopathy. The CDR3 sequence is 15 residues long. Germline CDR1 and CDR2: SEHNR and FQNEAQ (reference sequence). V lost 0 bases, J lost 5 bases, and 13 bases lay in between. Template material for amplifying TCR beta CDR3 regions consisted of RNA transcripts. The primer set for the first-round RT-PCR of the TCR CDR3 was HTBI. TCRdb passed the multiplex PCR reads through MiXCR, listing each CDR3 protein once. The sample lists 500,000 to 550,000 distinct CDR3 sequences, 20% seen once, with 47% in the top ten. This clonotype was seen many times.

Sequencing used blood. The chain employs TRBV7-9 and TRBJ1-1, with D possibly TRBD1 on 5 matching bases. This TCR was recovered from a middle-aged man with Graves' ophthalmopathy. CDR3 loop: CASSLAGRGRTEAFF. The CDR3 DNA follows: TGTGCCAGCAGCTTAGCGGGACGGGGGAGGACTGAAGCTTTCTTT.